This T cell receptor (beta chain) was retrieved from a study of T cells after posttransplantation cyclophosphamide. Only in-frame clones appear in the TCRdb table, and some are missing; sequencing was by immunoSEQ multiplex PCR. This repertoire holds roughly 41,000 clones, and none appear only once. Peripheral blood was collected from the related graft donor on the marrow donation day. Study-level findings and limits: After PTCy, TRB diversity resembled that of CNI/methotrexate controls. Tissue-infiltrating T cells from skin or gut overlapped little with blood T cells.

This clone was seen many times. The antigen is unknown. Sample: PBMCs. This sequence was found in a man younger than 45 in good health and a related stem cell transplant donor.

Here the CDR3 DNA reads TGTGCCAGCAGTGAAGGCAGGGGCTATGGCTACACCTTC. Protein product: CASSEGRGYGYTF. The rearrangement uses TRBV2 and TRBJ1-2, with D perhaps matching TRBD1 (6 bases). The CDR3 has 13 amino acids. Trimming took off 1 base at V and 4 bases at J, with 7 bases between the two ends. Germline CDR1 is SNHLY and CDR2 is FYNNEI. Drawing the rest from reference TRBV2 and TRBJ1-2, the complete variable domain is EPEVTQTPSHQVTQMGQEVILRCVPISNHLYFYWYRQILGQKVEFLVSFYNNEISEKSEIFDDQFSVERPDGSNFTLKIRSTKLEDSAMYFCASSEGRGYGYTFGSGTRLTVV.